This T cell receptor beta chain stems from a study of blood T cell repertoires in COVID-19. Study-wide context: COVID-19 samples from acute and convalescent phases originated in the United States, Italy and Spain. Sources were T cells, B-cell-depleted T cells, or PBMCs; the material itself was cDNA or gDNA.

In the authors' methods: Estimation of nucleated cell counts was performed using reference gene primer amplification. Data came from immunoSEQ multiplex PCR; TCRdb stores just in-frame clones and leaves some out. The V and J calls and clone size were taken over from that table, and D and trimming were inferred from the DNA. The sample shows more than 200,000 clones, about 88% of them seen only once. V lost 5 bases and J lost 7; bases outside the gene matches: 15. The germline V gene encodes CDR1 SGHVS and CDR2 FQNEAQ. The CDR3 totals 17 residues. Sequencing was done on a sample of peripheral blood. This chain uses TRBV7-8 with TRBJ1-5, with 9 positions matching TRBD1. This TCR came from a middle-aged woman who had recovered from COVID-19. This chain's CDR3 is CASSLAEGQGRAQPQHF. For the CDR3, the DNA is TGTGCCAGCAGCCTCGCAGAGGGACAGGGTCGAGCCCAGCCCCAGCATTTT.